This T cell receptor beta chain was sequenced for a study of blood T cell repertoires in COVID-19. Overall study context: Researchers got acute and convalescent COVID-19 samples from the United States, Italy and Spain. T cells, B-cell-depleted T cells, or PBMCs supplied cDNA or gDNA.

Germline-derived CDR1 and CDR2 are SNHLY and FYNNEI. The CDR3 runs 18 residues. Trimming shortened V by 5 bases and J by 2 bases, and 24 bases separated the two germline ends. The Seattle site enrolled patients during active infection and followed them longitudinally. In the source study's methods: Reference gene primers were amplified, and this amplification served to estimate nucleated cell counts. Some clones are missing from TCRdb's copy, which holds only in-frame ones; the method was immunoSEQ multiplex PCR. Clone size and V and J calls were adopted from that table, with D and trimming inferred from the DNA. This table has some 390,000 clones, about 89% appearing once.

This receptor was identified in a woman in her sixties with COVID-19, enrolled during active disease. This chain joins TRBV2 and TRBJ1-2; D gene ambiguous. The material sequenced was peripheral blood. CDR3 DNA sequence: TGTGCCAGCAGTTACCCATCGGAAACCGGGGAAGAAAACTATGGCTACACCTTC. Translating gives CASSYPSETGEENYGYTF.